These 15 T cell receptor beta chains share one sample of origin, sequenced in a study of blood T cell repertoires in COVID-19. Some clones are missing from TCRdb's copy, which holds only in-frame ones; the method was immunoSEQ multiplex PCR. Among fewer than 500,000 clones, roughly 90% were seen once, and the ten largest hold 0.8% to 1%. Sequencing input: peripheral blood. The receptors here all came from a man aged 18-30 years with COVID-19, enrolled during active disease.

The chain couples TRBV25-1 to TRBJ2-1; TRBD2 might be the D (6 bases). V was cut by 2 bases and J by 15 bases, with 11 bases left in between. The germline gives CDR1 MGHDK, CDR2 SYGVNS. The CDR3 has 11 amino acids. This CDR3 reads CASSEELARFF. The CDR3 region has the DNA TGTGCCAGCAGTGAAGAACTAGCTCGGTTCTTC.

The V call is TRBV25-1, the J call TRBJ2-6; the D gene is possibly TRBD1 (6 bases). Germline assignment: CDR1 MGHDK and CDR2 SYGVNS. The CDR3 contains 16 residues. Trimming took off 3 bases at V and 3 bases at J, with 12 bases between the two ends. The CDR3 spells CASSDIEGVGANVLTF. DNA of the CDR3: TGTGCCAGCAGTGATATTGAGGGGGTTGGGGCCAACGTCCTGACTTTC.

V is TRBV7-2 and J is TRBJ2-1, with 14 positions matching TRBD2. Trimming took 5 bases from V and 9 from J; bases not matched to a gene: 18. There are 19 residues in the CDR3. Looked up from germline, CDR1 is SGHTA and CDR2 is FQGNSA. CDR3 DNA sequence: TGTGCCAGCAGCCCGATAAGCGGGACTAGCGGGGGTACTCTGTCTGAGCAGTTCTTC. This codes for CASSPISGTSGGTLSEQFF.

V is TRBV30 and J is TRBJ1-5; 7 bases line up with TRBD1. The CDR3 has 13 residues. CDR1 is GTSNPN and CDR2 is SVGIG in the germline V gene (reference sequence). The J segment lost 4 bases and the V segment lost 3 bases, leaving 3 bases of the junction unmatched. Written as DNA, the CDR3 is TGTGCCTGGAGGAACAGGGGTAATCAGCCCCAGCATTTT. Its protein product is CAWRNRGNQPQHF.

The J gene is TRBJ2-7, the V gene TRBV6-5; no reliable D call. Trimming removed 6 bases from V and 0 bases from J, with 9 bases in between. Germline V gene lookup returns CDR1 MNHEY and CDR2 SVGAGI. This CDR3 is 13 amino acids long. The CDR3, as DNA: TGTGCCAGCAGCGAGGTCCCCTCCTACGAGCAGTACTTC. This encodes CASSEVPSYEQYF.

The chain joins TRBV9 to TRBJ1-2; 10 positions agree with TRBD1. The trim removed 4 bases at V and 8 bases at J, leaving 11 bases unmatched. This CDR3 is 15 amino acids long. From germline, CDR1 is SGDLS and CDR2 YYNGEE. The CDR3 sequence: CASSPHSGTGEGYTF. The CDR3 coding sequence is TGTGCCAGCAGCCCCCACTCGGGGACAGGGGAAGGCTACACCTTC.

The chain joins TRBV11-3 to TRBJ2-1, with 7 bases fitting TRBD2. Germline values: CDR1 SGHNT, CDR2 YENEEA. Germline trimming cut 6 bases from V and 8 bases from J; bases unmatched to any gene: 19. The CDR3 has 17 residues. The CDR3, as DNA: TGTGCCAGCAGTTATGGCGGGGGTTCCCCCTCTACACATGAGCAGTTCTTC. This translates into CASSYGGGSPSTHEQFF.

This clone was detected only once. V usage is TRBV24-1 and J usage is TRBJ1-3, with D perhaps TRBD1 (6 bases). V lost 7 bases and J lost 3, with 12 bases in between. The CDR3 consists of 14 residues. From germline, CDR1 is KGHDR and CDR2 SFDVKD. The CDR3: CATSAGVNGNTIYF. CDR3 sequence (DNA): TGTGCCACCAGCGCAGGGGTCAATGGAAACACCATATATTTT.

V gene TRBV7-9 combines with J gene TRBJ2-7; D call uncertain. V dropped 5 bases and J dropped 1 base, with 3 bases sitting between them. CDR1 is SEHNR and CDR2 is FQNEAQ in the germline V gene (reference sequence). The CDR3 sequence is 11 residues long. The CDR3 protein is CASSPSYEQYF. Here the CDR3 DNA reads TGTGCCAGCAGCCCGTCCTACGAGCAGTACTTC. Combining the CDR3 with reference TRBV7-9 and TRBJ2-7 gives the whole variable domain DTGVSQNPRHKITKRGQNVTFRCDPISEHNRLYWYRQTLGQGPEFLTYFQNEAQLEKSRLLSDRFSAERPKGSFSTLEIQRTEQGDSAMYLCASSPSYEQYFGPGTRLTVT.

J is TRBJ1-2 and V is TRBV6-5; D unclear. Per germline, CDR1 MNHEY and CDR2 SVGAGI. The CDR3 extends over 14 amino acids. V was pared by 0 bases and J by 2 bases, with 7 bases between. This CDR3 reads CASSYSQNNYGYTF. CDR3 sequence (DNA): TGTGCCAGCAGTTACTCACAGAACAACTATGGCTACACCTTC.

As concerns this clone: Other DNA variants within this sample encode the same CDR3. The CDR3 bases are TGTGCCAGCAGCCAAGGAGGGGAGCAGTACTTC. Its translation: CASSQGGEQYF. V and J are TRBV3-1 (or the pseudogene TRBV3-2) and TRBJ2-7; the D gene is possibly TRBD2 (5 bases). Trimming left V 1 base short and J 7 bases short, with 5 bases between. The CDR3 contains 11 residues. Germline CDR1 and CDR2: LGHDT and YNNKEL (reference sequence).

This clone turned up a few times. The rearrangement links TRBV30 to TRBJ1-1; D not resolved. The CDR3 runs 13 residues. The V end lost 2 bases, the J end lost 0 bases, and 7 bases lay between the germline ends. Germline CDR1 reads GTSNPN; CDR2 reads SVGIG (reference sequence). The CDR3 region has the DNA TGTGCCTGGAGTTTACATATGAACACTGAAGCTTTCTTT. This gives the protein CAWSLHMNTEAFF.

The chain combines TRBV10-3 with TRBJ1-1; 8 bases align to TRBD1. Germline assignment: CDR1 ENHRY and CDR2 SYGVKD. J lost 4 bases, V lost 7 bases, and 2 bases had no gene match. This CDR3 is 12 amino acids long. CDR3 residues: CAIKGQATEAFF. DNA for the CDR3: TGTGCCATCAAGGGACAGGCCACTGAAGCTTTCTTT.

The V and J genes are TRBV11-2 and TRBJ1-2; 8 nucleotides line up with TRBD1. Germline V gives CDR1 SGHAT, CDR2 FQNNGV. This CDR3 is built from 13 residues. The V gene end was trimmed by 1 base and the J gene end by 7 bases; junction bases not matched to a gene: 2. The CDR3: CASSLGDRSGYTF. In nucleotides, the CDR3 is TGTGCCAGCAGCTTAGGGGACAGGAGTGGCTACACCTTC.

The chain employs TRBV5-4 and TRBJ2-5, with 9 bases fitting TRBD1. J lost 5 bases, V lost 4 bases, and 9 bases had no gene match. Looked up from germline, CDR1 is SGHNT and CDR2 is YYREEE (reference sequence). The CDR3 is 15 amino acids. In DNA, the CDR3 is TGTGCCAGCAGCCGACCGGGACAGGGTGGGGAGACCCAGTACTTC. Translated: CASSRPGQGGETQYF.